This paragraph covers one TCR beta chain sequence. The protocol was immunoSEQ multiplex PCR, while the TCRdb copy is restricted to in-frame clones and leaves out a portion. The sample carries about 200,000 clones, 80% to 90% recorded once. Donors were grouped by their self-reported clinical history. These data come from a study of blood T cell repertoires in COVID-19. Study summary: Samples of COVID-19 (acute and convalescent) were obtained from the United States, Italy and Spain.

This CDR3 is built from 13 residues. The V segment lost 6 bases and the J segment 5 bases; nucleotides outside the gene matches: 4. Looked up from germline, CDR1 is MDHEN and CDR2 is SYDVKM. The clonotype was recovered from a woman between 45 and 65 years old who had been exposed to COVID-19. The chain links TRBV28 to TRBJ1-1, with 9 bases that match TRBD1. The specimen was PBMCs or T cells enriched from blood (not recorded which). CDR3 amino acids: CASRPQGATEAFF. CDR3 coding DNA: TGTGCCAGCAGGCCACAGGGGGCGACTGAAGCTTTCTTT. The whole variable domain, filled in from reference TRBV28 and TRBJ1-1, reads DVKVTQSSRYLVKRTGEKVFLECVQDMDHENMFWYRQDPGLGLRLIYFSYDVKMKEKGDIPEGYSVSREKKERFSLILESASTNQTSMYLCASRPQGATEAFFGQGTRLTVV.